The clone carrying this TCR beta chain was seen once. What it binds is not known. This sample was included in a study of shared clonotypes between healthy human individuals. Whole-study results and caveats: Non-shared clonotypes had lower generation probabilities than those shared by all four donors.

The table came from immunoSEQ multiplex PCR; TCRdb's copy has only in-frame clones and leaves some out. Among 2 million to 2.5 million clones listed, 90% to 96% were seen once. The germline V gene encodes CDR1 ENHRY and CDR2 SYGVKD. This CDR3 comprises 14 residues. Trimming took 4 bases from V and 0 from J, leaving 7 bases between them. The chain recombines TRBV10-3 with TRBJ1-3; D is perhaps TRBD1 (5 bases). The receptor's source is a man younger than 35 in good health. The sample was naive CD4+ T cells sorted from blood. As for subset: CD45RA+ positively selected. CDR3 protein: CAISGQGSGNTIYF. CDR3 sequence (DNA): TGTGCCATCAGTGGGCAGGGCTCTGGAAACACCATATATTTT.